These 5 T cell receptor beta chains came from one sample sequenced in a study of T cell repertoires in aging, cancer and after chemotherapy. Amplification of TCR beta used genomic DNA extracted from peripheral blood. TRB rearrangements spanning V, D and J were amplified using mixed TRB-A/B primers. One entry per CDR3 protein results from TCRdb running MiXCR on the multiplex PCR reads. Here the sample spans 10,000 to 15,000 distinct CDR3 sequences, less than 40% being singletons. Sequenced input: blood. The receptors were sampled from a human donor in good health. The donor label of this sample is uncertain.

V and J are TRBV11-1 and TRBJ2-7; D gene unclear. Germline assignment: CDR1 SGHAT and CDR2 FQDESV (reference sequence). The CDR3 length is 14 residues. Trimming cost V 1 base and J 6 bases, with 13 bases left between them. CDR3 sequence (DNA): TGTGCCAGCAGCTTAGAGGTGTTAAGAGCCGAGCAGTACTTC. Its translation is CASSLEVLRAEQYF.

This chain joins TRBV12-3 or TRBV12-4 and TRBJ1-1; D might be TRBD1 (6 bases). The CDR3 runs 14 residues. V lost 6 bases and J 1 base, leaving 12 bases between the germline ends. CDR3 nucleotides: TGTGCCAGCAGAAACAGGGCCCCGAACACTGAAGCTTTCTTT. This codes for CASRNRAPNTEAFF.

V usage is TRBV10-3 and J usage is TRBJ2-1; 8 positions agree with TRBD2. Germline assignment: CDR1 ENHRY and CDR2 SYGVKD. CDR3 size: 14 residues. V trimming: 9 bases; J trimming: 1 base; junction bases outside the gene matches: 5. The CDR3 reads CAMKSGSSYNEQFF. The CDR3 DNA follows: TGTGCCATGAAAAGCGGGAGTTCCTACAATGAGCAGTTCTTC.

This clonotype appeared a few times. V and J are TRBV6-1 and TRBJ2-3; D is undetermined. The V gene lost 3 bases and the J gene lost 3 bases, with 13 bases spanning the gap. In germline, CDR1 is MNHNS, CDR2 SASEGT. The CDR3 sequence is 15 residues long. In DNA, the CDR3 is TGTGCCAGCAGTGACAACGTGGCAGTAACAGATACGCAGTATTTT. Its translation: CASSDNVAVTDTQYF.

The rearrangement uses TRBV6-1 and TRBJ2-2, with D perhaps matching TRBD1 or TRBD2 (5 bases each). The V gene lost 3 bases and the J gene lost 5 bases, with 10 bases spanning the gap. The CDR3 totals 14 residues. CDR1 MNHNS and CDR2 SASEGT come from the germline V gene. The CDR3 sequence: CASSERGETGELFF. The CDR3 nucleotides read TGTGCCAGCAGTGAGAGGGGCGAGACCGGGGAGCTGTTTTTT.